Detailed here is one T cell receptor (beta chain). Its antigen is currently unknown. CDR3-region Arm-PCR and iRepertoire HTBI primers produced the TCR beta libraries. Source study methods: Sample data revealed approximately 62 TRBV and over 12 TRBJ segments. Each CDR3 protein gets one entry after TCRdb re-called the multiplex PCR reads with MiXCR. It is TCRdb's table, rather than the study itself, that gives the V and J calls and clone size. The data hold fewer than 450,000 distinct CDR3 sequences, with 23% observed a single time. CDR1 is LNHNV, CDR2 YYDKDF, per germline (reference sequence). The V gene lost 4 bases and the J gene lost 3 bases, with 7 bases spanning the gap. This CDR3 region has 13 residues. This entry comes from a study of regulatory T cells in long-lasting Graves disease. Findings and limits, study-wide: TRBV28, TRBJ1-2 and TRBJ2-5 emerged as the favored segments in persistent disease. Shared public clonotypes totalled over 2,500 in persistent patients, compared with about 990 in new patients.

Time point noted: persistent/refractory GD, antithyroid drugs over 5 years with positive TRAb. After RNA was extracted from PBMCs, the TCR library was made from it. Peripheral blood, at roughly 9 milliliters, went into EDTA tubes. The V and J genes are TRBV15 and TRBJ1-5; D is undetermined. Sequencing used peripheral blood mononuclear cells (PBMCs), obtained when the disease was refractory, from a patient treated with antithyroid drugs. The TCR originated in a female donor with Graves disease. The CDR3 loop reads CATSTDPNQPQHF. For the CDR3, the DNA is TGTGCCACCAGCACTGACCCCAATCAGCCCCAGCATTTT.